The next 18 T cell receptor beta chains were all read from a single sample in a study of T cells in Graves' hyperthyroidism and ophthalmopathy. Amplification of TCR beta CDR3 regions was performed using RNA transcripts as template. The HTBI set primed first-round TCR CDR3 RT-PCR. TCRdb passed the multiplex PCR reads through MiXCR, listing each CDR3 protein once. The data show roughly 100,000 distinct CDR3 sequences, approximately 56% seen once. Sequencing was done on a sample of blood. The receptors were sampled from a woman aged 40 to 55 with Graves' hyperthyroidism.

This clonotype appeared many times. The genes are TRBV5-8 and TRBJ2-7; maybe TRBD1 (5 bases). Germline CDR1 SGHTS, CDR2 YDEGEE. This CDR3 spans 14 amino acids. V gave up 0 bases and J gave up 3 bases, with 10 bases separating them. CDR3 DNA: TGTGCCAGCAGCTTGGGGCAGGGTTACTACGAGCAGTACTTC. It encodes CASSLGQGYYEQYF.

The chain couples TRBV29-1 to TRBJ1-1; TRBD1 aligns across 9 bases. Germline trimming cut 0 bases from V and 4 bases from J; bases unmatched to any gene: 15. The CDR3 totals 18 residues. Germline lookup yields CDR1 SQVTM and CDR2 ANQGSEA. For the CDR3, the DNA is TGCAGCGTTGAAGATCCGGGCTCGCTCGGGACAGGGTTCACTGAAGCTTTCTTT. The encoded protein is CSVEDPGSLGTGFTEAFF. The variable domain in full, completed from reference TRBV29-1 and TRBJ1-1, reads SAVISQKPSRDICQRGTSLTIQCQVDSQVTMMFWYRQQPGQSLTLIATANQGSEATYESGFVIDKFPISRPNLTFSTLTVSNMSPEDSSIYLCSVEDPGSLGTGFTEAFFGQGTRLTVV.

This clonotype was counted only a few times. The chain carries TRBV10-3 and TRBJ1-4; D gene unclear. V was shortened by 4 bases and J by 8 bases, with 2 bases between the two germline ends. There are 10 residues in the CDR3. Germline V gene sequence: CDR1 ENHRY, CDR2 SYGVKD. The CDR3 loop is CAISGEKLFF. CDR3 nucleotide sequence: TGTGCCATCAGTGGGGAAAAACTGTTTTTT.

This clonotype has just one count. V is TRBV6-2 or TRBV6-3 and J is TRBJ2-7; 8 positions match TRBD1. This CDR3 is built from 14 residues. V gave up 10 bases and J gave up 4 bases; unmatched junction bases: 12. Germline V gene lookup returns CDR1 MNHEY and CDR2 SVGEGT. The DNA of the CDR3 is TGTGCCATCAGACCCGGGACAGGTCCTTACGAGCAGTACTTC. Amino acid sequence: CAIRPGTGPYEQYF.

Ten or more counts support this clonotype. The V and J genes are TRBV7-2 and TRBJ2-3; perhaps TRBD2 as D (6 bases). V lost 5 bases, J lost 8 bases, and 11 bases lay in between. The CDR3 spans 12 residues. Germline V gives CDR1 SGHTA, CDR2 FQGNSA. CDR3 in DNA: TGTGCCAGCAGCCCCCGCGGGGTTACGCAGTATTTT. Amino acid sequence: CASSPRGVTQYF.

A remark on this clonotype: Possible read error: a much larger clone is one base away. The V call is TRBV19, the J call TRBJ1-1; TRBD1 agrees at 7 bases. CDR1 LNHDA and CDR2 SQIVND come from the germline V gene (reference sequence). V shed 8 bases, J shed 4 bases, and the junction held 13 bases outside the gene matches. The CDR3 loop spans 15 amino acids. The CDR3 loop is CASWGGRGVSTEAFF. Written as DNA, the CDR3 is TGTGCCAGTTGGGGGGGCAGGGGGGTGAGCACTGAAGCTTTCTTT.

The chain carries TRBV6-5 and TRBJ1-2, with 9 bases matching TRBD1. After removal of 2 bases from V and 0 bases from J, the junction contained 10 bases not matched to a gene. Germline V gives CDR1 MNHEY, CDR2 SVGAGI. This CDR3 contains 18 residues. CDR3 sequence reads: CASSYPTGGDTSNYGYTF. CDR3 nucleotides: TGTGCCAGCAGTTACCCAACAGGGGGCGATACCTCTAACTATGGCTACACCTTC.

In its sample, this clonotype was seen many times. The V gene is TRBV5-1, the J gene TRBJ2-7, with a possible D match to TRBD1 (8 bases). Germline assignment: CDR1 SGHRS and CDR2 YFSETQ. V lost 4 bases to trimming and J lost 6 bases, with 14 bases between them. The CDR3 has 13 residues. CDR3 residues: CASSPQGGGEQYF. As DNA, the CDR3 is TGCGCCAGCAGCCCACAGGGGGGGGGCGAGCAGTACTTC.

On this clonotype itself: Being one base from a much bigger clone, this may be a read error. This sequence joins TRBV9 and TRBJ2-2; 11 bases map to TRBD2. The CDR3 runs 20 residues. The junction had 15 bases not matched to a gene; V was cut back by 4 bases and J by 1 base. In germline, CDR1 is SGDLS, CDR2 YYNGEE. CDR3 amino acids: CASSQDDHPSGRRNTGELFF. As DNA, the CDR3 is TGTGCCAGCAGCCAAGACGATCACCCTAGCGGGAGGAGGAACACCGGGGAGCTGTTTTTT.

The chain employs TRBV7-9 and TRBJ2-3; TRBD1 aligns across 9 bases. V shed 4 bases and J 4 bases; nucleotides not matched to a gene: 9. CDR3 size: 16 residues. Germline CDR1 and CDR2: SEHNR and FQNEAQ (reference sequence). The CDR3 reads CASSSGQGLGSDTQYF. As DNA, the CDR3 is TGTGCCAGCAGCTCCGGACAGGGGCTGGGTTCAGATACGCAGTATTTT.

Many counts were recorded for this clonotype. The chain employs TRBV20-1 and TRBJ2-7, with TRBD2 as a possible D gene (5 bases). CDR3 length: 12 amino acids. V was trimmed by 6 bases and J by 6 bases, leaving 15 bases between them. Germline V lookup: CDR1 DFQATT, CDR2 SNEGSKA (reference sequence). DNA of the CDR3: TGCAGTGCCACCACTAGTCTGGGCGAGCAGTACTTC. Encoded protein: CSATTSLGEQYF.

This clonotype was seen a handful of times. The V call is TRBV9, the J call TRBJ2-5, with 13 nucleotides matching TRBD2. The junction had 8 bases not matched to a gene; V was cut back by 1 base and J by 5 bases. CDR3 length equals 17 residues. CDR1 and CDR2 (germline): SGDLS, YYNGEE. Written as DNA, the CDR3 is TGTGCCAGCAGCGTAACATCCGGGACTAGCGGGACCGAGACCCAGTACTTC. This gives the protein CASSVTSGTSGTETQYF.

This clonotype was counted once. The chain employs TRBV20-1 and TRBJ2-5; 11 positions match TRBD1. CDR3 length: 12 amino acids. J lost 5 bases, V lost 6 bases, and 2 bases had no gene match. Germline-derived CDR1 and CDR2 are DFQATT and SNEGSKA (reference sequence). The CDR3 DNA reads as TGCAGTGCGGGACAGGGGGACGAGACCCAGTACTTC. This sequence encodes CSAGQGDETQYF.

This clonotype was seen ten or more times. This chain links TRBV2 with TRBJ2-2, with 9 bases identical to TRBD1. Losses at the gene ends were 6 bases for V and 5 bases for J; bases not matched to a gene: 7. CDR3 length equals 15 residues. CDR1 is SNHLY, CDR2 FYNNEI, per germline. The CDR3, as DNA: TGTGCCAGCAGCGGGGGGACAGGGACGACCGGGGAGCTGTTTTTT. Translating it yields CASSGGTGTTGELFF. Full variable domain (missing parts from reference TRBV2 and TRBJ2-2): EPEVTQTPSHQVTQMGQEVILRCVPISNHLYFYWYRQILGQKVEFLVSFYNNEISEKSEIFDDQFSVERPDGSNFTLKIRSTKLEDSAMYFCASSGGTGTTGELFFGEGSRLTVL.

This clonotype was picked up many times. The chain couples TRBV7-9 to TRBJ1-2; tentative D call: TRBD1 (5 bases). V dropped 4 bases and J dropped 8 bases, with 11 bases sitting between them. The CDR3 has 12 amino acids. Germline CDR1 reads SEHNR; CDR2 reads FQNEAQ (reference sequence). CDR3 DNA: TGTGCCAGCAGCTCCCCGACAGACGGCTACACCTTC. It yields the protein CASSSPTDGYTF.

A word on this clonotype: It may be a read error: a sequence one base away is much more abundant. It is likely a read error, because the conserved phenylalanine at the end of the CDR3 is missing. This chain links TRBV4-2 with TRBJ2-7; TRBD2 agrees at 7 bases. Trimming cost V 0 bases and J 3 bases; bases outside gene matches: 5. This CDR3 has 15 amino acids. The germline gives CDR1 LGHNA, CDR2 YNFKEQ. The CDR3 sequence is CASSQDSTSRYEQYL. For the CDR3, the DNA is TGTGCCAGCAGCCAAGACTCGACTAGCCGCTACGAGCAGTACCTC.

The chain combines TRBV7-9 with TRBJ1-6; 10 nucleotides align to TRBD1. Germline CDR1 SEHNR, CDR2 FQNEAQ (reference sequence). The J segment lost 6 bases and the V segment lost 6 bases, leaving 2 bases of the junction unmatched. CDR3 length: 14 amino acids. For the CDR3, the DNA is TGTGCCAGCAGAAGACAGGGGGCTAATTCACCCCTCCACTTT. Its translation is CASRRQGANSPLHF.

This clonotype showed up just once. The chain recombines TRBV2 with TRBJ1-2, with TRBD1 matching over 10 bases. With 7 bases clipped from V and 1 base from J, the junction kept 3 bases outside the gene matches. The CDR3 totals 14 residues. Germline values: CDR1 SNHLY, CDR2 FYNNEI. CDR3 protein: CASTRTGGNYGYTF. In DNA form, the CDR3 reads TGTGCCAGCACGCGGACAGGGGGTAACTATGGCTACACCTTC.